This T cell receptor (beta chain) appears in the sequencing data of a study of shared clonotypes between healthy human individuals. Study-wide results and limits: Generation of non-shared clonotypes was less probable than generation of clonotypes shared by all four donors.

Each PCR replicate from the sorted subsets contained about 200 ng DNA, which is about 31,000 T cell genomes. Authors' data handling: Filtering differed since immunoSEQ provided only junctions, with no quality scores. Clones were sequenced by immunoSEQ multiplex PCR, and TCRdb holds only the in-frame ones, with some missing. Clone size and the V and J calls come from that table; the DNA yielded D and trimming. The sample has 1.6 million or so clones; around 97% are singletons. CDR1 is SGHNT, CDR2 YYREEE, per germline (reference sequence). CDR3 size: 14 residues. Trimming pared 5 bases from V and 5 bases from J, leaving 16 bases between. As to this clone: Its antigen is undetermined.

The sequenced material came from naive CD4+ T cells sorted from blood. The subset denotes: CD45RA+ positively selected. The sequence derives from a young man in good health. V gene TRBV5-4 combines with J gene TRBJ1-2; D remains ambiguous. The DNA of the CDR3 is TGTGCCAGCAGGGATACCGCACAGCTATATGGCTACACCTTC. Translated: CASRDTAQLYGYTF.